The present entry profiles one T cell receptor (beta chain) with its context. Its antigen is undetermined. Germline V gene lookup returns CDR1 LNHDA and CDR2 SQIVND (reference sequence). Trimming took 3 bases from V and 4 from J, leaving 13 bases between them. The CDR3 is 15 residues long. Generated by immunoSEQ multiplex PCR, the TCRdb table keeps only in-frame clones and is missing some. The repertoire holds 100,000 to 150,000 clones, with around 90% as singletons. These data belong to a study of T cell responses to AZD1222 COVID-19 vaccine. Points from the study as a whole: Spike-spanning, vaccine-associated CD4 TCRs were dominant at 160-218 and 743-854.

The sequencing used peripheral blood, collected on day 0 of AZD1222 vaccination. The source is an adult in good health. J is TRBJ1-5 and V is TRBV19; the D is unclear. The CDR3 here is CASSIPPVPNQPQHF. Here the CDR3 DNA reads TGTGCCAGTAGTATTCCTCCGGTACCTAATCAGCCCCAGCATTTT.